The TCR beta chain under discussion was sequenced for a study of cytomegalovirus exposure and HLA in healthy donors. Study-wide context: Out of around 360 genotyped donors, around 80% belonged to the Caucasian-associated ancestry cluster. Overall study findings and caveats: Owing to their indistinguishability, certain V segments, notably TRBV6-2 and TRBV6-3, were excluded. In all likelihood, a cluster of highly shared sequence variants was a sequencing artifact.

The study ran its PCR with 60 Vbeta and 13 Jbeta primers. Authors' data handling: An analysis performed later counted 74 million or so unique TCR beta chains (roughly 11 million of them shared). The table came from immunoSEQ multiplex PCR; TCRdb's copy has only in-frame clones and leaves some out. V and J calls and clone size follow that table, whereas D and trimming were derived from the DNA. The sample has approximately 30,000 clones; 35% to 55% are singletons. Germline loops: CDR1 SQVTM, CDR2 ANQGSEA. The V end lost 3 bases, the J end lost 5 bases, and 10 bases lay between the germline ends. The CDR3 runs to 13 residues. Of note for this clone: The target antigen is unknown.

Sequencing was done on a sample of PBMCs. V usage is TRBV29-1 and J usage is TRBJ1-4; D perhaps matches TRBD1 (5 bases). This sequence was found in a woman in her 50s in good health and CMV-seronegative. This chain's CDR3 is CSVDQGGNEKLFF. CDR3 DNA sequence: TGCAGCGTTGATCAGGGAGGGAATGAAAAACTGTTTTTT. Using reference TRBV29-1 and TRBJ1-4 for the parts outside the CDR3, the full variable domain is SAVISQKPSRDICQRGTSLTIQCQVDSQVTMMFWYRQQPGQSLTLIATANQGSEATYESGFVIDKFPISRPNLTFSTLTVSNMSPEDSSIYLCSVDQGGNEKLFFGSGTQLSVL.